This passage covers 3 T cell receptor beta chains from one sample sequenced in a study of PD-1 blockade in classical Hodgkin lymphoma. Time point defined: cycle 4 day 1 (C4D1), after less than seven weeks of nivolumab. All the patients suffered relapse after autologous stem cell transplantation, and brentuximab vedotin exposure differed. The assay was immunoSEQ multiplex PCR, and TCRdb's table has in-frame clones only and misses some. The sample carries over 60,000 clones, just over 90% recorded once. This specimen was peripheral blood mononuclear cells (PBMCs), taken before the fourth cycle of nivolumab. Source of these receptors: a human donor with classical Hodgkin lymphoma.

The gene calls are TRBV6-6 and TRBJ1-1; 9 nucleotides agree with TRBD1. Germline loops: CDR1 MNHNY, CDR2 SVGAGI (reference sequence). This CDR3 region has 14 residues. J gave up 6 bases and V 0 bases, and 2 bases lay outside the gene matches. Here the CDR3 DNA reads TGTGCCAGCAGTTACTCAGGACAGGGGTCTGAAGCTTTCTTT. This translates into CASSYSGQGSEAFF.

CDR3 residues: CASSLPPSGSSYNEQFF. In nucleotides, the CDR3 is TGTGCCAGCAGCTTACCGCCTTCAGGGAGCTCCTACAATGAGCAGTTCTTC. The chain employs TRBV7-2 and TRBJ2-1; D possibly uses TRBD1 or TRBD2 (5 bases each). V dropped 2 bases and J dropped 0 bases, with 14 bases sitting between them. Looked up from germline, CDR1 is SGHTA and CDR2 is FQGNSA. This CDR3 spans 17 amino acids.

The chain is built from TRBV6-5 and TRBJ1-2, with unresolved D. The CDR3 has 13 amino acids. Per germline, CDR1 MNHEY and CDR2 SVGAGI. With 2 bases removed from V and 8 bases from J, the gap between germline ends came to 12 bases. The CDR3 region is CASSYPGSSGYTF. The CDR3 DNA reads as TGTGCCAGCAGTTACCCGGGATCTTCAGGCTACACCTTC.